One sample yielded the 11 T cell receptor beta chains listed below, sequenced in a study of blood T cells in healthy people across ages. A second about 7 to 12 cycle PCR used barcoded and J-beta primers. TCRdb re-derived calls from the 5' RACE reads in MiXCR, one entry per CDR3 protein. The data contain over 1,300,000 distinct CDR3 sequences, roughly 64% of them singletons. Sequenced input: blood. The receptors were gathered from a man aged 18 to 30 in good health.

The V and J genes are TRBV7-2 and TRBJ1-2; TRBD1 matches at 7 bases. The trim removed 5 bases at V and 7 bases at J, leaving 10 bases unmatched. Germline-derived CDR1 and CDR2 are SGHTA and FQGNSA. CDR3 length: 14 amino acids. The CDR3 here is CASSDSTGLLGYTF. The CDR3 bases are TGTGCCAGCAGCGACTCGACAGGGCTTCTTGGCTACACCTTC.

The rearrangement uses TRBV12-3 or TRBV12-4 and TRBJ2-1; TRBD2 aligns across 9 bases. Germline trimming cut 5 bases from V and 5 bases from J; bases unmatched to any gene: 13. This CDR3 region has 17 residues. CDR3 residues: CASSPPGGSGGDNEQFF. The DNA for the CDR3 is TGTGCCAGCAGTCCCCCGGGGGGTAGCGGGGGAGACAATGAGCAGTTCTTC.

This clonotype has only one observation. The chain recombines TRBV14 with TRBJ2-1; unclear D gene. V was clipped by 4 bases and J by 6 bases, with 13 bases between them. The CDR3 extends over 14 amino acids. Germline V gene sequence: CDR1 SGHDN, CDR2 FVKESK. The CDR3 loop is CASSRSLGSNEQFF. CDR3 bases: TGTGCCAGCAGCCGATCCTTGGGATCCAATGAGCAGTTCTTC.

In its sample, this clonotype was seen many times. V usage is TRBV24-1 and J usage is TRBJ2-5; D is uncertain. Trimming took off 1 base at V and 5 bases at J, with 4 bases between the two ends. Germline loops: CDR1 KGHDR, CDR2 SFDVKD. This CDR3 is 12 amino acids long. CDR3 sequence: CATSDFGETQYF. CDR3 bases: TGTGCCACCAGTGATTTTGGGGAGACCCAGTACTTC.

The rearrangement joins TRBV20-1 to TRBJ2-7, with D possibly called TRBD1 or TRBD2 (5 bases each). Germline assignment: CDR1 DFQATT and CDR2 SNEGSKA (reference sequence). V was clipped by 0 bases and J by 7 bases, with 37 bases between them. The CDR3 contains 21 residues. The CDR3 region is CSARDLGVVASGGLFDNEQYF. As DNA, the CDR3 is TGCAGTGCTAGAGATCTCGGGGTCGTTGCTAGTGGGGGTCTGTTCGACAATGAGCAGTACTTC.

The chain employs TRBV2 and TRBJ1-5, with TRBD1 matching 10 bases. V shed 5 bases and J 3 bases; nucleotides not matched to a gene: 4. This CDR3 has 15 residues. Germline values: CDR1 SNHLY, CDR2 FYNNEI. CDR3 sequence reads: CASSPGTGDNQPQHF. CDR3 in DNA: TGTGCCAGCAGTCCAGGGACAGGGGACAATCAGCCCCAGCATTTT.

This clonotype turned up a few times. The chain links TRBV4-1 to TRBJ2-1; either TRBD1 or TRBD2 may fit D (6 bases each). The CDR3 spans 12 residues. The V gene lost 5 bases and the J gene lost 13 bases, with 15 bases spanning the gap. Per the germline V gene, CDR1 is MGHRA and CDR2 is YSYEKL. Here the CDR3 DNA reads TGCGCCAGCAGCTCCTCGGGGGCCCTACAGTTCTTC. Its translation: CASSSSGALQFF.

The chain couples TRBV29-1 to TRBJ1-1; no firm D call. This CDR3 comprises 13 residues. The germline CDR1 and CDR2 sequences are SQVTM and ANQGSEA. V lost 4 bases to trimming and J lost 0 bases, with 9 bases between them. CDR3 bases: TGCAGCGTTGTGGTCCAGGTGAACACTGAAGCTTTCTTT. Translated: CSVVVQVNTEAFF.

The chain joins TRBV21-1 to TRBJ2-3; TRBD2, as called in the table, went unchecked against the DNA. TRBV21-1 is recorded as a pseudogene. The CDR3 is 16 amino acids. The CDR3 DNA sequence: TGTGCCACCGACGACCGACTAGTGGGAGGTACAGAGACGCAGTATTTT. As protein: CATDDRLVGGTETQYF.

The chain uses TRBV20-1 and TRBJ1-5; D is possibly TRBD1 (6 bases). Germline lookup yields CDR1 DFQATT and CDR2 SNEGSKA (reference sequence). The CDR3 runs 14 residues. Trimming took off 8 bases at V and 7 bases at J, with 21 bases between the two ends. The CDR3 loop reads CSPALLQGLQPQHF. DNA of the CDR3: TGCAGTCCCGCCCTCCTACAGGGATTACAGCCCCAGCATTTT.

This clonotype was seen more than once but under ten times. The chain links TRBV29-1 to TRBJ1-1; 7 positions agree with TRBD1. Germline assignment: CDR1 SQVTM and CDR2 ANQGSEA. The J segment lost 4 bases and the V segment lost 1 base, leaving 6 bases of the junction unmatched. The CDR3 has 14 residues. DNA of the CDR3: TGCAGCGTTGAAGGACAGGGAGGGATCACTGAAGCTTTCTTT. Translation gives CSVEGQGGITEAFF. The full variable domain, in which reference TRBV29-1 and TRBJ1-1 provide the parts outside the CDR3, is SAVISQKPSRDICQRGTSLTIQCQVDSQVTMMFWYRQQPGQSLTLIATANQGSEATYESGFVIDKFPISRPNLTFSTLTVSNMSPEDSSIYLCSVEGQGGITEAFFGQGTRLTVV.